Listed below are T cell receptor beta chains from one sample, sequenced in a study of early T cells in non-severe SARS-CoV-2 infection. TCRdb passed the 5' RACE reads through MiXCR, listing each CDR3 protein once. The repertoire holds roughly 43,000 distinct CDR3 sequences, roughly 23% seen once, with 4% to 5% in the top ten. Source: whole blood, taken at baseline. The receptors come from an adult who was a healthcare worker with PCR-confirmed SARS-CoV-2 infection or an uninfected control (not recorded which). Both conserved end residues are part of each CDR3. A D gene is named only where the DNA matches it firmly. The size field is filled for only some rows; it gives once, few, many or a size class.

j_gene | d_gene | v_gene | abundance | CDR3nt | CDR3aa
TRBJ2-2 | NA | TRBV7-6 | NA | TGTGCCAGCAGCGGGGCGTCCGGGACGCCGAACACCGGGGAGCTGTTTTTT | CASSGASGTPNTGELFF
TRBJ2-2 | TRBD1 | TRBV6-2/TRBV6-3 | once | TGTGCCAGCAGTTTCCCGGGACAGGGAGTTATGCAGGACACCGGGGAGCTGTTTTTT | CASSFPGQGVMQDTGELFF
TRBJ2-7 | NA | TRBV5-1 | once | TGCGCCAGCAGCACCTTATCGGCGCCCTACGAGCAGTACTTC | CASSTLSAPYEQYF
TRBJ1-2 | NA | TRBV7-9 | NA | TGTGCCAGCAGCTTAGCGATGGGTGGCGATGGCTACACCTTC | CASSLAMGGDGYTF
TRBJ1-4 | NA | TRBV2 | NA | TGTGCCAGCAGTGACGGGTGGTCCACGAATGAAAAACTGTTTTTT | CASSDGWSTNEKLFF
TRBJ2-4 | TRBD1 | TRBV6-5 | few | TGTGCCAGCAGAAAGACAGGGGGAAACATTCAGTACTTC | CASRKTGGNIQYF
TRBJ2-1 | NA | TRBV10-2 | NA | TGCGCCAGCAGTGAGGCCCAGCGGCCTTGGGAGCAGTTCTTC | CASSEAQRPWEQFF
TRBJ1-3 | NA | TRBV27 | few | TGTGCCAGCAGTTCCCCCTCGACAGTAAGCTCTGGAAACACCACATATTTT | CASSSPSTVSSGNTTYF
TRBJ1-2 | NA | TRBV30 | once | TGTGCCTGGAGAGGGAAGGGGGACTATGGCTACACATTC | CAWRGKGDYGYTF
TRBJ2-6 | NA | TRBV9 | many | TGTGCCAGCAGCCCGCACTGGACTGGGGCCAACGTCCTGACTTTC | CASSPHWTGANVLTF
TRBJ1-6 | NA | TRBV12-2 | NA | TGTGCAAGTCACGACAGGGGAGGATCACCCCTCCACTTT | CASHDRGGSPLHF
TRBJ1-6 | NA | TRBV12-3/TRBV12-4 | NA | TGTGCCAGCAGCCTCCCGGGTTATAATTCACCCCTCCACTTT | CASSLPGYNSPLHF
TRBJ1-5 | NA | TRBV5-1 | many | TGCGCCAGCAGCTTGGAGGGACCCAACGGCAATCAGCCCCAGCATTTT | CASSLEGPNGNQPQHF
TRBJ2-3 | TRBD2 | TRBV7-2 | NA | TGTGCCAGCAGCTGGCAAGCGGGGGGACGCGATACGCAGTATTTT | CASSWQAGGRDTQYF
TRBJ2-2 | NA | TRBV11-3 | NA | TGTGCCAGCAGCTTAGACCTAGGCACTTACACCGGGGAGCTGTTTTTT | CASSLDLGTYTGELFF
TRBJ2-5 | NA | TRBV29-1 | NA | TGCAGCGTTCCGGTAGCAAACCAAGAGACCCAGTACTTC | CSVPVANQETQYF
TRBJ1-2 | TRBD1 | TRBV6-5 | few | TGTGCCAGCAGTTGGACAGGGAACTATGGCTACACCTTC | CASSWTGNYGYTF
TRBJ2-3 | NA | TRBV7-9 | NA | TGTGCCAGCAGCTTCGATGCAGATACGCAGTATTTT | CASSFDADTQYF
TRBJ2-1 | TRBD2 | TRBV20-1 | many | TGCAGTGCTAGTGGGACTAGCTTCGGTGAGCAGTTCTTC | CSASGTSFGEQFF
TRBJ1-5 | NA | TRBV7-2 | NA | TGTGCCAGCAGCCTTTCAGCCAACAGGAATCAGCCCCAGCATTTT | CASSLSANRNQPQHF
TRBJ1-5 | TRBD1 | TRBV20-1 | NA | TGCAGTGCTAGAGCCACAGGGGGCAGCTTGCCCCAGCATTTT | CSARATGGSLPQHF
TRBJ2-7 | NA | TRBV6-5 | NA | TGTGCCAGCAGTCCACTTTCGCTGGGCCACGAGCAGTACTTC | CASSPLSLGHEQYF
TRBJ2-4 | NA | TRBV2 | many | TGTGCCAGCAGTGAGGCCTCCGTAGACAACATTCAGTACTTC | CASSEASVDNIQYF
TRBJ1-1 | NA | TRBV6-6 | few | TGTGCCAGCAGAACGGGGGACACTGAAGCTTTCTTT | CASRTGDTEAFF
TRBJ2-3 | TRBD1 | TRBV6-1 | NA | TGTGCCAGCAGTGGGACAGGGGGCGCAGATACGCAGTATTTT | CASSGTGGADTQYF
TRBJ2-5 | TRBD2 | TRBV12-5 | few | TGTGCTAGTGGTTTGAGCGGGGGCCAAGAGACCCAGTACTTC | CASGLSGGQETQYF
TRBJ1-1 | TRBD1 | TRBV7-6 | many | TGTGCCAGCAGCTTGACGGGGGGACAGGGACGGACTGAAGCTTTCTTT | CASSLTGGQGRTEAFF
TRBJ2-5 | NA | TRBV11-2 | NA | TGTGCCAGCAGCCCAAGACTGACGGAGGAGACCCAGTACTTC | CASSPRLTEETQYF
TRBJ1-5 | NA | TRBV18 | few | TGTGCCAGCTCACCCAGGGCTGAGGGCAATCAGCCCCAGCATTTT | CASSPRAEGNQPQHF
TRBJ1-1 | TRBD1 | TRBV18 | NA | TGTGCCAGCTCACTCGGGACAGGGGCGCGAACTGAAGCTTTCTTT | CASSLGTGARTEAFF
TRBJ2-5 | NA | TRBV6-6 | NA | TGTGCCAGCAGTTACGCCCTAGGGGAGACCCAGTACTTC | CASSYALGETQYF
TRBJ2-1 | TRBD1 | TRBV13 | few | TGTGCCCCCCCCCGGGACAGGGTTGGTAATGAGCAGTTCTTC | CAPPRDRVGNEQFF
TRBJ1-5 | NA | TRBV4-1 | NA | TGCGCCAGCAGCCAAGAAATAAGACAGCCCCAGCATTTT | CASSQEIRQPQHF
TRBJ2-5 | NA | TRBV14 | few | TGTGCCAGCAGCCAAGTAGGACAGACCCAGTACTTC | CASSQVGQTQYF
TRBJ1-2 | NA | TRBV3-1 | few | TGTGCCAGCAGCCAAGATCTCCAGGGCTATGGCTACACCTTC | CASSQDLQGYGYTF
TRBJ1-2 | NA | TRBV3-1 | few | TGTGCCAGCAGCCCCGGGACAAACTCGGGGAGCTACACCTTC | CASSPGTNSGSYTF
TRBJ2-3 | TRBD2 | TRBV4-2 | few | TGTGCCAGCAGCCAACGACTAGCGGGGGGGGTAGATACGCAGTATTTT | CASSQRLAGGVDTQYF
TRBJ2-7 | TRBD1 | TRBV6-5 | NA | TGTGCCAGCAGCCCCGGGACAGACATTCACTTCTACGAGCAGTACTTC | CASSPGTDIHFYEQYF
TRBJ2-7 | TRBD2 | TRBV4-1 | few | TGCGCCAGCAGCCAAGCTCCCAGAACGTCGGGCGGGGGCTACGAGCAGTACTTC | CASSQAPRTSGGGYEQYF
TRBJ2-3 | TRBD2 | TRBV4-1 | few | TGCGCCAGCAGCCAAGATTGGTTTGCGGGAGTGGTTTCCTCCACAGATACGCAGTATTTT | CASSQDWFAGVVSSTDTQYF
TRBJ2-3 | NA | TRBV13 | NA | TGTGCCAGCAGCGCCCGGGACACAGATACGCAGTATTTT | CASSARDTDTQYF
TRBJ1-6 | TRBD1 | TRBV12-3/TRBV12-4 | NA | TGTGCCAGCAGTTTAGAGGGACAGGGGTTTCAATCACCCCTCCACTTT | CASSLEGQGFQSPLHF
TRBJ1-1 | NA | TRBV27 | few | TGTGCCAGCAGTCCACCTGAGGGGCAGGGCACTGAAGCTTTCTTT | CASSPPEGQGTEAFF
TRBJ1-5 | TRBD1 | TRBV29-1 | NA | TGCAGCGCTGCGAGTTCATCCAGGGGGGATCAGCCCCAGCATTTT | CSAASSSRGDQPQHF
TRBJ2-7 | NA | TRBV3-2 | NA | TGTGCCAGCAACCAGGGACGCGAGCAGTACTTC | CASNQGREQYF